Sequencing of this T cell receptor (beta chain) was carried out in a study of blood T cell repertoires in COVID-19. Across the whole study: Collection of acute and convalescent COVID-19 samples took place in the United States, Italy and Spain. T cells, B-cell-depleted T cells, or PBMCs provided the cDNA or gDNA that served as material.

Per the authors' pipeline: Reference gene primer amplification yielded estimated nucleated cell counts. Assay used: immunoSEQ multiplex PCR; TCRdb lists only in-frame clones, some missing. The V and J calls and the clone size are those of that table, but D and trimming were determined from the DNA. Among around 40,000 clones listed, around 83% were seen once. The CDR3 contains 14 residues. Germline V gene sequence: CDR1 SNHLY, CDR2 FYNNEI. The V segment lost 7 bases and the J segment 0 bases; nucleotides outside the gene matches: 4. This sequence originates from a woman at least 80 years old with active or convalescent COVID-19. The chain recombines TRBV2 with TRBJ1-1; TRBD1 aligns across 8 bases. The sample comprised peripheral blood. CDR3 in amino acids: CASIPQGVNTEAFF. DNA of the CDR3: TGTGCCAGCATACCACAGGGGGTGAACACTGAAGCTTTCTTT.